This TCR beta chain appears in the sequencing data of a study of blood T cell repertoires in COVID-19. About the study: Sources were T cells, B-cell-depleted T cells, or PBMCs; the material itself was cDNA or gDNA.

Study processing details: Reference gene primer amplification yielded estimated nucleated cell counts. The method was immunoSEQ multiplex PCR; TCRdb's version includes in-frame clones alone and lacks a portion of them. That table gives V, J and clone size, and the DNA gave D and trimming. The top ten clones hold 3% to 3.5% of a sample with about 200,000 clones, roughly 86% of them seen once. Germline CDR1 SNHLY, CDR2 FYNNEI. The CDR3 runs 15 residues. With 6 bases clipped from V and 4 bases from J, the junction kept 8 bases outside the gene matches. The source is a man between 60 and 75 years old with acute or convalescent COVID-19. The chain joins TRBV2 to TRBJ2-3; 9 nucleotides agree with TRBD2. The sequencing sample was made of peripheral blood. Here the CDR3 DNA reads TGTGCCAGCAGGGACCTAGCGGGGAGGGCAGATACGCAGTATTTT. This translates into CASRDLAGRADTQYF. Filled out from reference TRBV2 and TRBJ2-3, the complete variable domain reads EPEVTQTPSHQVTQMGQEVILRCVPISNHLYFYWYRQILGQKVEFLVSFYNNEISEKSEIFDDQFSVERPDGSNFTLKIRSTKLEDSAMYFCASRDLAGRADTQYFGPGTRLTVL.